This record concerns one T cell receptor beta chain sequence. This record comes from a study of blood T cell repertoires in COVID-19. V was pared by 4 bases and J by 4 bases, with 17 bases between. The germline CDR1 and CDR2 sequences are SGHNT and YYREEE (reference sequence). This CDR3 contains 15 residues. Repertoires were generated with immunoSEQ multiplex PCR, while TCRdb's copy carries only in-frame clones and drops some. The repertoire holds 200,000 to 300,000 clones, roughly four fifths seen once, with 4% to 5% in the top ten. The chain links TRBV5-4 to TRBJ1-2, with D possibly matching TRBD1 (6 bases). The TCR sequence derives from a woman aged 70 to 79 with acute or convalescent COVID-19. The source material was peripheral blood. The CDR3 loop reads CASSRDTSVLYGYTF. DNA of the CDR3: TGTGCCAGCAGCCGGGACACATCCGTACTCTATGGCTACACCTTC.